The 18 T cell receptor beta chains in this list originate from one sample, sequenced in a study of low-dose radiotherapy and immunotherapy resistance in tumors. Time point meaning: after trial treatment. Specified treatment: LDRT plus nivolumab, ipilimumab, low-dose cyclophosphamide and aspirin (RACIN trial). Both a constant-region primer and a V-primer adapter served to amplify TCRs across approximately 19 PCR cycles. TCRdb ran MiXCR on the reads and lists one entry per CDR3 protein. The sample lists approximately 52,000 distinct CDR3 sequences; around 33% were seen once. Sequences were derived from PBMCs, sampled after low-dose radiotherapy plus immunotherapy. The source is a male donor with rectosigmoid adenocarcinoma.

The chain couples TRBV11-2 to TRBJ2-1, with D unresolved. Germline CDR1 reads SGHAT; CDR2 reads FQNNGV. This CDR3 contains 14 residues. The V gene lost 0 bases and the J gene lost 9 bases, with 12 bases spanning the gap. CDR3 coding DNA: TGTGCCAGCAGCTTAGAGGTTGGCGGAGCTGAGCAGTTCTTC. Residues: CASSLEVGGAEQFF. The full variable domain, with the rest looked up from reference TRBV11-2 and TRBJ2-1, is EAGVAQSPRYKIIEKRQSVAFWCNPISGHATLYWYQQILGQGPKLLIQFQNNGVVDDSQLPKDRFSAERLKGVDSTLKIQPAKLEDSAVYLCASSLEVGGAEQFFGPGTRLTVL.

This clonotype was picked up many times. The rearrangement joins TRBV11-3 to TRBJ1-2, with TRBD1 matching over 8 bases. There are 18 residues in the CDR3. Germline assignment: CDR1 SGHNT and CDR2 YENEEA. V lost 2 bases to trimming and J lost 3 bases; unmatched junction nucleotides: 14. The CDR3: CASSLRDSPGGSYYGYTF. CDR3 in DNA: TGTGCCAGCAGCTTAAGGGATTCACCAGGGGGCAGTTACTATGGCTACACCTTC.

This clonotype was recorded at least ten times. The chain uses TRBV7-2 and TRBJ2-7, with a tentative D call TRBD2 (6 bases). The CDR3 contains 14 residues. CDR1 is SGHTA and CDR2 is FQGNSA in the germline V gene. Trimming cost V 3 bases and J 2 bases, with 11 bases left between them. The CDR3 DNA reads as TGTGCCAGCAGCTTTAGGAGGGAAACCTACGAGCAGTACTTC. Residues: CASSFRRETYEQYF. Full variable domain (remainder filled in from reference TRBV7-2 and TRBJ2-7): GAGVSQSPSNKVTEKGKDVELRCDPISGHTALYWYRQSLGQGLEFLIYFQGNSAPDKSGLPSDRFSAERTGGSVSTLTIQRTQQEDSAVYLCASSFRRETYEQYFGPGTRLTVT.

The V and J genes are TRBV3-1 and TRBJ2-5; the D is unclear. The CDR3 length is 13 residues. V lost 0 bases and J 5 bases, leaving 7 bases between the germline ends. Germline-derived CDR1 and CDR2 are LGHDT and YNNKEL (reference sequence). CDR3 protein: CASSQDLVETQYF. The CDR3, as DNA: TGTGCCAGCAGCCAAGATTTAGTGGAGACCCAGTACTTC.

In this sample, this clonotype turned up many times. The CDR3 DNA reads TGTGCCAGCAGCTTAGTTCGGGGCCGCGATTCACCCCTCCACTTT. Translating gives CASSLVRGRDSPLHF. The rearrangement joins TRBV7-2 to TRBJ1-6; perhaps TRBD1 as D (5 bases). The CDR3 spans 15 residues. CDR1 and CDR2 from the germline V gene are SGHTA and FQGNSA. The germline V and J ends were trimmed by 1 base and 8 bases, with 12 bases remaining between them.

This clonotype occurred many times. The rearrangement uses TRBV4-3 and TRBJ1-2, with D tentatively TRBD1 (5 bases). The CDR3 totals 16 residues. Deletions cut 0 bases from V and 4 bases from J, with 15 bases between. Germline loops: CDR1 LGHNA, CDR2 YSLEER. DNA for the CDR3: TGCGCCAGCAGCCAAGAGGCCGGGACCGGTAGCTATGGCTACACCTTC. Translation gives CASSQEAGTGSYGYTF.

The V and J genes are TRBV20-1 and TRBJ2-1; 9 nucleotides line up with TRBD1. The CDR3 spans 15 residues. From germline, CDR1 is DFQATT and CDR2 SNEGSKA (reference sequence). With 6 bases clipped from V and 8 bases from J, the junction kept 14 bases outside the gene matches. CDR3 in amino acids: CSARTSGQGTDEQFF. Written as DNA, the CDR3 is TGCAGTGCCCGGACATCGGGACAGGGTACCGATGAGCAGTTCTTC.

The chain recombines TRBV6-1 with TRBJ2-1, with 7 bases fitting TRBD1. V lost 7 bases, J lost 4 bases, and 10 bases stayed unmatched. CDR3 length: 15 amino acids. Germline lookup yields CDR1 MNHNS and CDR2 SASEGT. CDR3 nucleotide sequence: TGTGCCAGCAACCTAGACAGGGACGGATACAATGAGCAGTTCTTC. It codes for CASNLDRDGYNEQFF.

In this sample, this clonotype turned up a few times. J is TRBJ2-5 and V is TRBV5-5; D perhaps matches TRBD2 (5 bases). V was clipped by 0 bases and J by 0 bases, with 12 bases between them. Germline V CDR1 and CDR2: SGHKS, YYEKEE (reference sequence). The CDR3 is made up of 16 amino acids. The CDR3 protein is CASSLAWSGYQETQYF. The CDR3 nucleotides read TGTGCCAGCAGCTTGGCCTGGTCGGGGTACCAAGAGACCCAGTACTTC.

V and J are TRBV4-3 and TRBJ2-1; 7 bases match TRBD2. This CDR3 has 16 amino acids. Germline-derived CDR1 and CDR2 are LGHNA and YSLEER. V lost 0 bases, J lost 4 bases, and 6 bases stayed unmatched. The CDR3 sequence: CASSQDFAGDYNEQFF. The CDR3 DNA is TGCGCCAGCAGCCAAGATTTCGCGGGGGATTACAATGAGCAGTTCTTC.

This chain joins TRBV5-1 and TRBJ1-1; 12 nucleotides match TRBD1. This CDR3 has 15 residues. Germline values: CDR1 SGHRS, CDR2 YFSETQ. The V gene end was trimmed by 4 bases and the J gene end by 0 bases; junction bases not matched to a gene: 1. CDR3 sequence reads: CASSGTGGMNTEAFF. CDR3 sequence (DNA): TGCGCCAGCAGCGGGACAGGGGGCATGAACACTGAAGCTTTCTTT.

In its sample, this clonotype was seen many times. The chain links TRBV26 to TRBJ2-5; no DNA check was done on the table's D call, TRBD1. TRBV26 is tagged as a pseudogene. The CDR3 runs to 15 residues. CDR3 nucleotide sequence: TGTGCCAGCAGTTCAATACAGGGAACCCAAGAGACCCAGTACTTC. It is translated as CASSSIQGTQETQYF.

This clonotype was picked up a small number of times. The rearrangement joins TRBV6-2 or TRBV6-3 to TRBJ2-1; TRBD2 agrees at 9 bases. CDR1 MNHEY and CDR2 SVGEGT come from the germline V gene. This CDR3 is 13 amino acids long. The ends lost 4 bases at V and 8 bases at J; junction bases unmatched: 3. The CDR3 region has the DNA TGTGCCAGCAGTTCCTGGACTAGCGATGAGCAGTTCTTC. Residues: CASSSWTSDEQFF.

As regards this clonotype: A read error is possible here, since a much larger clone lies one base away. The rearrangement links TRBV5-6 to TRBJ2-5, with 10 bases matching TRBD1. This CDR3 has 16 residues. Looked up from germline, CDR1 is SGHDT and CDR2 is YYEEEE. CDR3 protein: CTSSWGGQGFQETQYF. CDR3 coding DNA: TGTACCAGCAGCTGGGGGGGACAGGGGTTCCAAGAGACCCAGTACTTC.

This clonotype was seen only a few times. The rearrangement uses TRBV20-1 and TRBJ2-6; TRBD2 is a possible D gene (5 bases). Trimming removed 3 bases at V and 3 bases at J, with 15 bases between. CDR1 DFQATT and CDR2 SNEGSKA come from the germline V gene (reference sequence). The CDR3 loop spans 16 amino acids. In DNA, the CDR3 is TGCAGTGCTAGGCGGGCTCGAATCGATGGGGCCAACGTCCTGACTTTC. Amino acids: CSARRARIDGANVLTF.

The V call is TRBV19, the J call TRBJ2-5, with D perhaps matching TRBD1 or TRBD2 (5 bases each). Trimming took off 5 bases at V and 4 bases at J, with 17 bases between the two ends. Germline CDR1 and CDR2: LNHDA and SQIVND (reference sequence). This CDR3 comprises 15 residues. The CDR3 reads CASSSGDVRTETQYF. DNA for the CDR3: TGTGCCAGTAGTTCCGGGGACGTCCGGACAGAGACCCAGTACTTC.

A few counts support this clonotype. The rearrangement joins TRBV5-1 to TRBJ1-1; unclear D gene. The CDR3 is 13 amino acids. V was clipped by 6 bases and J by 1 base, with 10 bases between them. Germline V lookup: CDR1 SGHRS, CDR2 YFSETQ. CDR3 amino acids: CASKEEPNTEAFF. CDR3 nucleotides: TGCGCCAGCAAGGAGGAACCGAACACTGAAGCTTTCTTT.

This clonotype was seen at least ten times. The DNA for the CDR3 is TGTGCCACCAGTGATTTGACGCTATCGGAGGACGAGCAGTTCTTC. Translated, it gives CATSDLTLSEDEQFF. The rearrangement links TRBV24-1 to TRBJ2-1, with D perhaps matching TRBD2 (5 bases). Germline loops: CDR1 KGHDR, CDR2 SFDVKD. Trimming left V 0 bases short and J 10 bases short, with 15 bases between. CDR3 length: 15 amino acids.